The clone carrying this T cell receptor beta chain was observed a few times. Its specificity is unknown. From the reads, TCRdb called clonotypes with MiXCR, one entry per CDR3 protein. Seen here are 650,000 to 850,000 distinct CDR3 sequences, almost 30% observed once, and the top ten hold around 13%. The data were obtained in a study of T cell repertoires in cytomegalovirus infection. V was shortened by 2 bases and J by 6 bases, with 16 bases between the two germline ends. This CDR3 region has 15 residues. CDR1 is SGHAT, CDR2 FQNNGV, per germline. This receptor was taken from a human donor in good health (CMV status not recorded). Some clones in this sample may be carry-over from other donors' samples. This rearrangement joins TRBV11-2 to TRBJ1-1; no reliable D call. The sequences come from cultured CD8+ T cells from PBMCs, collected from culture after CMV antigen stimulation. CDR3 DNA sequence: TGTGCCAGCAGCTTACTAGGGAAGGCCGACCCTGAAGCTTTCTTT. It translates to CASSLLGKADPEAFF.